Below are 11 T cell receptor beta chains sequenced from a single sample in a study of T cell responses to AZD1222 COVID-19 vaccine. Assay: immunoSEQ multiplex PCR; the TCRdb copy retains only in-frame clones and omits some. The sample consists of roughly 130,000 clones, 85% to 90% of them appearing once. The input for sequencing was peripheral blood, taken on day 0 of AZD1222 vaccination. Source of these receptors: an adult in good health.

J is TRBJ1-1 and V is TRBV7-2; D remains ambiguous. Trimming took off 8 bases at V and 2 bases at J, with 12 bases between the two ends. Germline lookup yields CDR1 SGHTA and CDR2 FQGNSA. The CDR3 runs 13 residues. The DNA for the CDR3 is TGTGCCAGCCTCCGGGTCCTAAACACTGAAGCTTTCTTT. It codes for CASLRVLNTEAFF.

This chain connects TRBV7-9 to TRBJ1-2; D is unresolved. The V end lost 5 bases, the J end lost 12 bases, and 16 bases lay between the germline ends. Germline loops: CDR1 SEHNR, CDR2 FQNEAQ (reference sequence). CDR3 length: 12 amino acids. The CDR3 reads CASSIPGGRDTF. DNA for the CDR3: TGTGCCAGCAGCATCCCCGGAGGACGAGACACCTTC.

About this clone itself: Other DNA sequences within the sample encode an identical CDR3. CDR3 amino acids: CASSLGGGEQYF. CDR3 in DNA: TGTGCCAGCAGCTTAGGGGGCGGAGAGCAGTACTTC. This rearrangement joins TRBV7-9 to TRBJ2-7, with a weak D call TRBD1 (5 bases). V was trimmed by 1 base and J by 7 bases, leaving 8 bases between them. Per the germline V gene, CDR1 is SEHNR and CDR2 is FQNEAQ (reference sequence). The CDR3 totals 12 residues. The variable domain in full, with the rest retrieved from reference TRBV7-9 and TRBJ2-7, is DTGVSQNPRHKITKRGQNVTFRCDPISEHNRLYWYRQTLGQGPEFLTYFQNEAQLEKSRLLSDRFSAERPKGSFSTLEIQRTEQGDSAMYLCASSLGGGEQYFGPGTRLTVT.

This chain uses TRBV27 with TRBJ1-1; D gene unclear. Per germline, CDR1 MNHEY and CDR2 SMNVEV (reference sequence). V was shortened by 4 bases and J by 0 bases, with 9 bases between the two germline ends. The CDR3 extends over 14 amino acids. The CDR3 DNA reads as TGTGCCAGCAGTTCTCCTAATATGAACACTGAAGCTTTCTTT. Translated, it gives CASSSPNMNTEAFF.

This sequence joins TRBV29-1 and TRBJ2-5; 7 nucleotides agree with TRBD1. The CDR3 is 13 amino acids. V was pared by 3 bases and J by 1 base, with 2 bases of the junction left unmatched. The germline V gene encodes CDR1 SQVTM and CDR2 ANQGSEA. CDR3 amino acids: CSVDTGVQETQYF. In DNA, the CDR3 is TGCAGCGTTGATACAGGGGTCCAAGAGACCCAGTACTTC.

This chain links TRBV28 with TRBJ1-2, with a tentative D call TRBD1 (5 bases). CDR1 is MDHEN, CDR2 SYDVKM, per germline. Trimming took 2 bases from V and 7 from J, leaving 14 bases between them. This CDR3 has 14 amino acids. CDR3 region: CASSLPGVIVGYTF. CDR3 bases: TGTGCCAGCAGTTTACCGGGGGTAATCGTTGGCTACACCTTC.

V is TRBV28 and J is TRBJ2-2, with a tentative D call TRBD1 (6 bases). Germline assignment: CDR1 MDHEN and CDR2 SYDVKM. Trimming took off 5 bases at V and 6 bases at J, with 16 bases between the two ends. The CDR3 has 15 amino acids. DNA of the CDR3: TGTGCCAGCAGTATAGAGGTACCAGGGGCCGGGGAGCTGTTTTTT. Protein: CASSIEVPGAGELFF.

The J gene is TRBJ2-7, the V gene TRBV6-1; D is undetermined. The germline V gene has CDR1 MNHNS and CDR2 SASEGT. V lost 3 bases to trimming and J lost 4 bases, with 10 bases between them. This CDR3 contains 13 residues. The CDR3 reads CASSDLSDYEQYF. The CDR3 DNA sequence: TGTGCCAGCAGTGATCTGTCAGATTACGAGCAGTACTTC.

Regarding this clone: The limits of the CDR3 on the DNA are not certain, so only TCRdb's listed CDR3 is given. The genes are TRBV6-2 or TRBV6-3 and TRBJ2-1; the D call in the table, TRBD1, was not verified against the DNA. The length of the CDR3 is 15 amino acids, counting both ends. Germline V CDR1 and CDR2: MNHEY, SVGEGT. CDR3 protein: CASSSSTGDYNEQFF.

The rearrangement joins TRBV11-2 to TRBJ1-4; unclear D gene. V gave up 1 base and J gave up 8 bases, with 8 bases separating them. The CDR3 totals 13 residues. Germline loops: CDR1 SGHAT, CDR2 FQNNGV. The CDR3 sequence: CASSLANGEKLFF. The CDR3 DNA is TGTGCCAGCAGCTTAGCCAATGGGGAAAAACTGTTTTTT.

CDR3 bases: TGTGCCAGCAGCCCGAGGACAGAGATGGGGACTGAAGCTTTCTTT. Residues: CASSPRTEMGTEAFF. The chain is built from TRBV11-1 and TRBJ1-1, with D perhaps TRBD1 (6 bases). This CDR3 spans 15 amino acids. Trimming removed 5 bases at V and 5 bases at J, with 18 bases between. Germline CDR1 and CDR2: SGHAT and FQDESV (reference sequence).